This note documents a single T cell receptor beta chain sequence. The data belong to a study of T-cell reconstitution after alpha-beta-depleted transplantation in children. Unique molecular identifiers were used in preparing the TCRbeta library. TCRdb re-derived calls from the PCR reads in MiXCR, one entry per CDR3 protein. The sample records more than 300,000 distinct CDR3 sequences, around 15% being singletons. The CDR3 is made up of 13 amino acids. V was shortened by 3 bases and J by 2 bases, with 8 bases between the two germline ends. This material consisted of PBMCs, mostly from graft donor cells, taken 360 days after TCRalphabeta/CD19-depleted stem cell transplant. The chain uses TRBV12-3 or TRBV12-4 and TRBJ2-7; D not resolved. The TCR was taken from a male patient between 2 and 9 years old who had a stem cell transplant for acute lymphoblastic leukemia, so the T cells may come from the graft donor. CDR3 amino acids: CASSLASTYEQYF. For the CDR3, the DNA is TGTGCCAGCAGTTTGGCCAGTACCTACGAGCAGTACTTC.